Detailed here is one T cell receptor (beta chain). Germline V lookup: CDR1 SQVTM, CDR2 ANQGSEA. J gave up 4 bases and V 4 bases, and 10 bases lay outside the gene matches. This CDR3 is 15 amino acids long. TCRdb fed the reads into MiXCR, producing one record per CDR3 protein. The table lists roughly 200,000 distinct CDR3 sequences, about a sixth of them singletons. These data originate in a study of T cell repertoires in cytomegalovirus infection. This clonotype originated in a human donor in good health (CMV status not recorded). Some clones in this sample may be carry-over from other donors' samples. Material for sequencing was CD8+ T cells from PBMCs. The chain combines TRBV29-1 with TRBJ1-1; 9 nucleotides agree with TRBD1. In nucleotides, the CDR3 is TGCAGCGTTGTGGGGACAGGGAATTTCGGCACTGAAGCTTTCTTT. This gives the protein CSVVGTGNFGTEAFF.